Following are 15 T cell receptor beta chains from one sample sequenced in a study of blood T cell repertoires in COVID-19. TCRdb's table, derived via immunoSEQ multiplex PCR, lists solely in-frame clones and lacks some. The sample includes under 150,000 clones, roughly 85% of them seen just once. The specimen sequenced was peripheral blood. The receptors come from a human donor in a cohort sampled during active COVID-19.

The rearrangement uses TRBV19 and TRBJ2-1; 10 nucleotides agree with TRBD1. V shed 8 bases and J 5 bases; nucleotides not matched to a gene: 6. This CDR3 comprises 14 residues. Germline CDR1 LNHDA, CDR2 SQIVND (reference sequence). In DNA form, the CDR3 reads TGTGCCAGTTCTGACAGGGGGCCGGACAATGAGCAGTTCTTC. Translating it yields CASSDRGPDNEQFF.

The chain recombines TRBV19 with TRBJ2-5, with TRBD1 as a possible D gene (7 bases). Germline CDR1 reads LNHDA; CDR2 reads SQIVND (reference sequence). Trimming took 6 bases from V and 5 from J, leaving 19 bases between them. The CDR3 loop spans 15 amino acids. In DNA form, the CDR3 reads TGTGCCAGTAGCCTTATAGGAGGGGGCAGGGAGACCCAGTACTTC. This gives the protein CASSLIGGGRETQYF.

This clone was seen a few times. This sample includes further DNA sequences coding for the same CDR3. The chain combines TRBV18 with TRBJ2-3; 8 positions agree with TRBD2. V trimming: 4 bases; J trimming: 1 base; junction bases outside the gene matches: 1. The germline V gene has CDR1 KGHSH and CDR2 LQKENI. The CDR3 length is 14 residues. This CDR3 is CASSLGGGTDTQYF. The CDR3, as DNA: TGTGCCAGCTCACTCGGGGGGGGCACAGATACGCAGTATTTT.

This sequence joins TRBV7-2 and TRBJ2-1; 11 positions agree with TRBD2. Losses at the gene ends were 2 bases for V and 9 bases for J; bases not matched to a gene: 6. The CDR3 is 15 amino acids. Looked up from germline, CDR1 is SGHTA and CDR2 is FQGNSA. This CDR3 is CASSLILAGGTEQFF. The CDR3 nucleotides read TGTGCCAGCAGCTTAATTTTAGCGGGGGGGACTGAGCAGTTCTTC. The variable domain in full, with the rest retrieved from reference TRBV7-2 and TRBJ2-1, is GAGVSQSPSNKVTEKGKDVELRCDPISGHTALYWYRQSLGQGLEFLIYFQGNSAPDKSGLPSDRFSAERTGGSVSTLTIQRTQQEDSAVYLCASSLILAGGTEQFFGPGTRLTVL.

V gene TRBV5-1 combines with J gene TRBJ2-3, with 7 positions matching TRBD2. This CDR3 contains 15 residues. Germline values: CDR1 SGHRS, CDR2 YFSETQ. The ends lost 0 bases at V and 1 base at J; junction bases unmatched: 2. The CDR3 DNA sequence: TGCGCCAGCAGCTTGGCGCTAGCGGGCACAGATACGCAGTATTTT. Translation gives CASSLALAGTDTQYF.

V is TRBV24-1 and J is TRBJ1-5; 7 bases agree with TRBD1. CDR1 is KGHDR and CDR2 is SFDVKD in the germline V gene. V shed 8 bases and J 3 bases; nucleotides not matched to a gene: 15. CDR3 length equals 17 residues. CDR3 sequence (DNA): TGTGCCACCACACGGAGGGCAGGGGGAAGACACAATCAGCCCCAGCATTTT. This encodes CATTRRAGGRHNQPQHF.

The chain carries TRBV19 and TRBJ2-1; TRBD2 matches 8 bases. Germline V gives CDR1 LNHDA, CDR2 SQIVND (reference sequence). The CDR3 has 14 amino acids. Germline trimming cut 1 base from V and 10 bases from J; bases unmatched to any gene: 6. The CDR3 region has the DNA TGTGCCAGTAGTATAGCGGGGGGGCTAGGCGAGCAGTTCTTC. It is translated as CASSIAGGLGEQFF.

This clone appeared a few times. This sample also contains other DNA sequences that code for the same CDR3. This rearrangement joins TRBV5-1 to TRBJ2-3; 9 positions match TRBD2. Germline CDR1 SGHRS, CDR2 YFSETQ. This CDR3 contains 16 residues. The V gene end was trimmed by 0 bases and the J gene end by 2 bases; junction bases not matched to a gene: 4. CDR3: CASSLDSGGPTDTQYF. The CDR3, as DNA: TGCGCCAGCAGCTTGGATAGCGGGGGCCCCACAGATACGCAGTATTTT. The entire variable domain, with the rest obtained from reference TRBV5-1 and TRBJ2-3, is as follows: KAGVTQTPRYLIKTRGQQVTLSCSPISGHRSVSWYQQTPGQGLQFLFEYFSETQRNKGNFPGRFSGRQFSNSRSEMNVSTLELGDSALYLCASSLDSGGPTDTQYFGPGTRLTVL.

This chain uses TRBV7-3 with TRBJ1-3; tentatively, D is TRBD1 (6 bases). Germline V lookup: CDR1 SGHTA, CDR2 FQGTGA. Trimming took 5 bases from V and 4 from J, leaving 12 bases between them. This CDR3 has 14 amino acids. The CDR3 loop is CASSQQGAGNTIYF. The CDR3 region has the DNA TGTGCCAGCAGCCAACAGGGAGCCGGAAACACCATATATTTT.

This rearrangement joins TRBV6-2 or TRBV6-3 to TRBJ2-1, with 7 bases lining up with TRBD2. Per the germline V gene, CDR1 is MNHEY and CDR2 is SVGEGT. The CDR3 has 13 amino acids. The V and J ends lost 4 bases and 13 bases, in that order; junction bases with no gene match: 10. Here the CDR3 DNA reads TGTGCCAGCAGTTCGCAGGCGGGAGCCCCCCAGTTCTTC. This codes for CASSSQAGAPQFF.

The table lists this clone with a few counts. The V and J genes are TRBV11-3 and TRBJ2-3, with TRBD2 identical over 9 bases. This CDR3 region has 16 residues. Looked up from germline, CDR1 is SGHNT and CDR2 is YENEEA. The ends lost 1 base at V and 3 bases at J; junction bases unmatched: 5. This CDR3 reads CASSLGGLAGTDTQYF. Written as DNA, the CDR3 is TGTGCCAGCAGCTTAGGAGGCCTAGCGGGAACAGATACGCAGTATTTT.

The J gene is TRBJ2-7, the V gene TRBV3-1 (or the pseudogene TRBV3-2), with unresolved D. The CDR3 loop spans 12 amino acids. V was trimmed by 2 bases and J by 4 bases, leaving 6 bases between them. CDR1 and CDR2 from the germline V gene are LGHDT and YNNKEL (reference sequence). This chain's CDR3 is CASSQRAYEQYF. CDR3 sequence (DNA): TGTGCCAGCAGCCAAAGAGCTTACGAGCAGTACTTC.

With regard to this clone: A much larger clone differs from this one at a single base, so this may be a read error. Other nucleotide sequences from this sample produce the same CDR3. CDR3 sequence: CASSHKDTQYF. The CDR3 DNA sequence: TGTGCCAGCAGTCACAAGGATACGCAGTATTTT. V is TRBV6-5 and J is TRBJ2-3; D is uncertain. The length of the CDR3 is 11 residues. The V gene lost 5 bases and the J gene lost 6 bases, with 6 bases spanning the gap. The germline V gene has CDR1 MNHEY and CDR2 SVGAGI.

The rearrangement uses TRBV21-1 and TRBJ1-1; the table's D call of TRBD1 was not tested on the DNA. TRBV21-1 is a pseudogene segment. The CDR3 runs to 19 residues. This CDR3 reads CASSKGGKGRDRGITEAFF. The CDR3 DNA reads TGTGCCAGCAGCAAAGGGGGAAAAGGGAGGGACAGGGGGATCACTGAAGCTTTCTTT.

The chain joins TRBV19 to TRBJ1-3, with a weak D call TRBD1 (6 bases). V gave up 4 bases and J gave up 2 bases, with 12 bases separating them. The CDR3 is 15 amino acids. In germline, CDR1 is LNHDA, CDR2 SQIVND (reference sequence). For the CDR3, the DNA is TGTGCCAGTAGTAGGGCAGGGGAGCCTGGAAACACCATATATTTT. This codes for CASSRAGEPGNTIYF.